Only a few counts were recorded for the clone carrying this T cell receptor (beta chain). A sample-barcoded 5' primer and a J-beta primer mix were used in a second PCR of roughly 7 to 12 cycles. Each CDR3 protein gets one entry after TCRdb re-called the 5' RACE reads with MiXCR. The sample has fewer than 1,200,000 distinct CDR3 sequences, less than 25% seen once. This CDR3 spans 20 amino acids. The record originates from a study of blood T cells in healthy people across ages. These data were likewise used in another study, on T cells of mothers and their children.

This receptor was obtained from a girl aged 2-10 years in good health. This sequence joins TRBV21-1 and TRBJ2-4; no DNA check was done on the table's D call, TRBD1. TRBV21-1 is designated a pseudogene. The sample consisted of blood. The CDR3 region has the DNA TGTGCCAGCAGCAAGGGACGGTTCCGAGCTGGGGTCTTAGCCAAAAACATTCAGTACTTC. The encoded protein is CASSKGRFRAGVLAKNIQYF.